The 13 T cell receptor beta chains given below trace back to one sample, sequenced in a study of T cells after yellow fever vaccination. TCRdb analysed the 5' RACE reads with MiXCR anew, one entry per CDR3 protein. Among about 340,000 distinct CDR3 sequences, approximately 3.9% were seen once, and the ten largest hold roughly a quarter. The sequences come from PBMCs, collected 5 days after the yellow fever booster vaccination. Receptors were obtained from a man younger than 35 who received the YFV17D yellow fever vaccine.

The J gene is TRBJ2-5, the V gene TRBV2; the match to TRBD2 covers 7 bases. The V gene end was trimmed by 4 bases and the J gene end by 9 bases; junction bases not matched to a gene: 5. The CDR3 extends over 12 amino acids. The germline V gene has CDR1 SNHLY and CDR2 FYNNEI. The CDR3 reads CASSGTRGSQYF. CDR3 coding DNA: TGTGCCAGCAGTGGGACTAGAGGGTCCCAGTACTTC.

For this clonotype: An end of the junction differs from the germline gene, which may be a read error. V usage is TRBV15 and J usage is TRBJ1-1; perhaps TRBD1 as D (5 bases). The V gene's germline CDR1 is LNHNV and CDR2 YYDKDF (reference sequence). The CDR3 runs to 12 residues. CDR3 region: CATSPGGTEAFF. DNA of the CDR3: TGTGCCACCAGCCCGGGGGGGACTGAAGCCTTCTTT. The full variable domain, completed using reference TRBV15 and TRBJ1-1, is DAMVIQNPRYQVTQFGKPVTLSCSQTLNHNVMYWYQQKSSQAPKLLFHYYDKDFNNEADTPDNFQSRRPNTSFCFLDIRSPGLGDTAMYLCATSPGGTEAFFGQGTRLTVV.

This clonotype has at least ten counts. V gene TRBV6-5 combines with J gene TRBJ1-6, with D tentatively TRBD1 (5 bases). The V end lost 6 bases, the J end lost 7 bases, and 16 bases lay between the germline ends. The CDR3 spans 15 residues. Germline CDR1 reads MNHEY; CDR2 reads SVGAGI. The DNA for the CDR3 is TGTGCCAGCAGCCGGACCACAGGACCCAATTCACCCCTCCACTTT. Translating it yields CASSRTTGPNSPLHF.

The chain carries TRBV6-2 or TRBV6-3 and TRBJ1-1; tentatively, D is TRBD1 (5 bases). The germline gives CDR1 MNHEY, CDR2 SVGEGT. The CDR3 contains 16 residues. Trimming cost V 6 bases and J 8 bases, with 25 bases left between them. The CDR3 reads CASSEGFRWGLVEAFF. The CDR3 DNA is TGTGCCAGCAGCGAAGGATTCCGGTGGGGCCTTGTGGAAGCTTTCTTT.

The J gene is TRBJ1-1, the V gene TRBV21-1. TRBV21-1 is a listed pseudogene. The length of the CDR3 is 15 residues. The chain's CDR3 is CASSKDQKGNTEAFF. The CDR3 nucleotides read TGTGCCAGCAGCAAAGACCAAAAGGGGAACACTGAAGCTTTCTTT.

In nucleotides, the CDR3 is TGTGCCACCATCCCGAGGAGGGGGCGCGGGGAGCTGTTTTTT. Protein sequence: CATIPRRGRGELFF. The chain recombines TRBV6-1 with TRBJ2-2; perhaps TRBD1 as D (7 bases). CDR1 and CDR2 (germline): MNHNS, SASEGT. Between the trimmed V and J ends, which lost 10 bases and 7 bases, there was a span of 19 bases. CDR3 length: 14 residues.

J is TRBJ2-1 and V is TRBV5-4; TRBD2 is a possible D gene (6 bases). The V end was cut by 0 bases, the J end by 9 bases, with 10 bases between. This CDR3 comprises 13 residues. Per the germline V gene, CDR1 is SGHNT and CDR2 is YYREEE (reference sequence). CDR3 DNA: TGTGCCAGCAGCTTGGTTTTGGGGGGTGAGCAGTTCTTC. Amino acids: CASSLVLGGEQFF.

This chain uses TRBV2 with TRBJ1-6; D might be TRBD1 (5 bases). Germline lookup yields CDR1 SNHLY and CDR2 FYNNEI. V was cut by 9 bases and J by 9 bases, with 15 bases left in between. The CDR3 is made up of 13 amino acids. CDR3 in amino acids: CASGTGLGSPLHF. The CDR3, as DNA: TGTGCCAGTGGGACGGGGCTCGGTTCACCCCTCCACTTT.

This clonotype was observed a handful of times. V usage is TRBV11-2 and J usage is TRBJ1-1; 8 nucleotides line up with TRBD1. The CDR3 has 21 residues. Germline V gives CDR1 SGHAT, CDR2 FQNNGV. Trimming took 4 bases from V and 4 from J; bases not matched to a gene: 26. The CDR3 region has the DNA TGTGCCAGCAGCTCCCGCATAGGGCAGTTGACAGGGGCCCTTGGAGGCACTGAAGCTTTCTTT. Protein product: CASSSRIGQLTGALGGTEAFF.

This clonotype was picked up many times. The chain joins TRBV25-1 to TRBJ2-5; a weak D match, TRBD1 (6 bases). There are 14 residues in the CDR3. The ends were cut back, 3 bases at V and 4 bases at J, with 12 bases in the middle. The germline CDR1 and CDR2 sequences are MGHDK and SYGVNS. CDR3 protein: CASSDREGGETQYF. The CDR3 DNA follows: TGTGCCAGCAGTGACCGAGAAGGGGGAGAGACCCAGTACTTC.

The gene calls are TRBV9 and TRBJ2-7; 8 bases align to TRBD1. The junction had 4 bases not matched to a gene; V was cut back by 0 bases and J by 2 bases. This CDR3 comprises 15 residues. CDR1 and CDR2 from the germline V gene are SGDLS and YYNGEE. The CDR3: CASSVGGTGPYEQYF. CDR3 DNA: TGTGCCAGCAGCGTAGGAGGGACAGGCCCCTACGAGCAGTACTTC.

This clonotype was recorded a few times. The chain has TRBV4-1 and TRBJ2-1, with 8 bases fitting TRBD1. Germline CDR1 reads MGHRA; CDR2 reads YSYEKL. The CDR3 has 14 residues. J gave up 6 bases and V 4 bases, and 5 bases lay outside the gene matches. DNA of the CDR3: TGCGCCAGCAGCCCACGACAGGGGCGCAATGAGCAGTTCTTC. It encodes CASSPRQGRNEQFF.

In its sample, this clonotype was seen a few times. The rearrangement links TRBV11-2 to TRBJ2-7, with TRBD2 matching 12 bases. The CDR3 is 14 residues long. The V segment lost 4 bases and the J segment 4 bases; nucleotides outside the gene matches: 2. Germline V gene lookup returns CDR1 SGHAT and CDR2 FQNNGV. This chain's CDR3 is CASSWTSGEYEQYF. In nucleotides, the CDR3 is TGTGCCAGCAGCTGGACTAGCGGGGAGTACGAGCAGTACTTC. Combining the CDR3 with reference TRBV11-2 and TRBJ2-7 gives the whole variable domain EAGVAQSPRYKIIEKRQSVAFWCNPISGHATLYWYQQILGQGPKLLIQFQNNGVVDDSQLPKDRFSAERLKGVDSTLKIQPAKLEDSAVYLCASSWTSGEYEQYFGPGTRLTVT.